One and the same sample provided the 2 T cell receptor beta chains below, sequenced in a study of T cells after somatic rescue of genetic block. Repertoires were generated with immunoSEQ multiplex PCR, while TCRdb's copy carries only in-frame clones and drops some. This table has some 67,000 clones, about 91% appearing once. Sequencing was done on a sample of peripheral blood mononuclear cells (PBMCs). The receptors derive from a man aged 35-49 years.

The chain links TRBV14 to TRBJ2-7, with no clear D. This CDR3 has 13 amino acids. CDR1 and CDR2 (germline): SGHDN, FVKESK. Trimming cost V 0 bases and J 3 bases, with 6 bases left between them. The CDR3 DNA follows: TGTGCCAGCAGCCAAGATCGAATCTACGAGCAGTACTTC. It codes for CASSQDRIYEQYF.

The chain uses TRBV10-2 and TRBJ2-7; D could derive from TRBD1 or TRBD2 (6 bases each). Germline CDR1 reads WSHSY; CDR2 reads SAAADI. Trimming stripped 5 bases from V and 2 bases from J, with 10 bases between. The CDR3 has 13 residues. DNA of the CDR3: TGCGCCAGCAGTTCGGGGGCGACCTACGAGCAGTACTTC. Translation: CASSSGATYEQYF.